The T cell receptor (beta chain) under discussion was sequenced for a study of T cell changes during pregnancy in multiple sclerosis. Only in-frame clones appear in the TCRdb table, and some are missing; sequencing was by immunoSEQ multiplex PCR. This sample carries about 38,000 clones, 90% to 95% of them seen once, and the ten largest clones take about 5.9%. Per the germline V gene, CDR1 is MGHRA and CDR2 is YSYEKL. The CDR3 is 13 residues long. The V gene lost 3 bases and the J gene lost 2 bases, with 6 bases spanning the gap. The TCR was taken from a female donor with multiple sclerosis, enrolled in a pregnancy study. Specimen: CD8+ T cells from peripheral blood mononuclear cells, collected in the second trimester of pregnancy. The chain combines TRBV4-1 with TRBJ2-3; D not certain. The CDR3 here is CASSQQNTDTQYF. The CDR3 DNA reads TGCGCCAGCAGCCAGCAGAACACAGATACGCAGTATTTT.